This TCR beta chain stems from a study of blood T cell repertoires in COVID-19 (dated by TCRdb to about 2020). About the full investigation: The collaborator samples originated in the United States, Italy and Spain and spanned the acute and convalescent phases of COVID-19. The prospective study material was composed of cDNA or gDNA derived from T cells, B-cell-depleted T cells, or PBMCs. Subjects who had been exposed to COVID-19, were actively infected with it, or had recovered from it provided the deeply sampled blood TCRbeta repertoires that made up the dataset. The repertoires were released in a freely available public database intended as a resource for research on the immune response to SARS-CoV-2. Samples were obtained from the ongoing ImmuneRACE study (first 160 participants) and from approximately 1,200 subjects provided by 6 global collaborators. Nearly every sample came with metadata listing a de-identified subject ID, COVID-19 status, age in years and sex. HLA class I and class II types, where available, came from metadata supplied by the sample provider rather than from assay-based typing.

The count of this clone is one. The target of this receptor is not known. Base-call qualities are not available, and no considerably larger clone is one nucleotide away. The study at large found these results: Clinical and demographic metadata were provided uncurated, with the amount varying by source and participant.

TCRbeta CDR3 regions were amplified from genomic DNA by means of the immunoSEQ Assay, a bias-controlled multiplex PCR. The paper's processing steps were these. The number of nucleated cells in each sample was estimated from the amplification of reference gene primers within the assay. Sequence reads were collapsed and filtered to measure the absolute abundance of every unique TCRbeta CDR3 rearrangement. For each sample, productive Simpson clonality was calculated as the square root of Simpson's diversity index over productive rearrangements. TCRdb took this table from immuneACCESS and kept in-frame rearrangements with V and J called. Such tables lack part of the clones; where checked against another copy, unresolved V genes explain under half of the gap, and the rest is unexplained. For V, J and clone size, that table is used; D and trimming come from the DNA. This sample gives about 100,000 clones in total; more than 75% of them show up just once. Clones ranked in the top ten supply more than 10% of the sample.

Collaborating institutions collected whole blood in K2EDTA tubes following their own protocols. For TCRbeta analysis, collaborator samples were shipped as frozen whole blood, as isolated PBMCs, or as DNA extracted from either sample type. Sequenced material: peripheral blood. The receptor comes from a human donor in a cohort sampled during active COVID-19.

Read as DNA, the sequence is TGTGCCAGCAGCCCGTACGGGGAGGGCTATGGCTACACCTTC. It codes for CASSPYGEGYGYTF. The receptor chain draws on TRBV3-1 (or the pseudogene TRBV3-2) and TRBJ1-2, with an unclear D gene assignment. At the junction V is shortened by 4 bases and J by 4 bases, with 13 bases in between. According to the germline V gene (reference sequence), CDR1 reads LGHDT and CDR2 reads YNNKEL. The CDR3 measures 14 amino acids from cysteine to phenylalanine. The entry retains the CDR3 DNA only, 42 bases that are in frame from base 1.